This TCR beta chain is drawn from a study of T cells in Graves' hyperthyroidism and ophthalmopathy. Study-wide results and limits: Researchers found most expanded thyroid clonotypes above 0.001 in blood as well. The model anticipated ophthalmopathy a median about six months pre-onset.

The cohort's ophthalmopathy patients, a group with duration under 3 months, had a Clinical Activity Score of at least 3 and a NOSPECS grade of at least 4. Uncontrolled infection, other autoimmune disease, pregnancy and lactation each barred patients from inclusion. A few counts support this clonotype. No antigen is known for it. Regions amplified from RNA transcripts were the TCR beta CDR3 regions. A set of HTBI primers served as the primers for a first-round RT-PCR of the TCR CDR3. TCRdb redid the calling of the multiplex PCR reads with MiXCR, one entry per CDR3 protein. The data hold about 530,000 distinct CDR3 sequences, with 15% to 20% observed a single time. Germline CDR1 and CDR2: KGHDR and SFDVKD. V dropped 10 bases and J dropped 0; count of bases not matched to a gene: 11. The CDR3 covers 15 residues.

The chain joins TRBV24-1 to TRBJ2-7; 7 bases fit TRBD1. Sequencing was performed on blood. The receptor was derived from a woman in her late teens or twenties with Graves' ophthalmopathy. The CDR3 region is CATEVWDRDSYEQYF. CDR3 in DNA: TGTGCCACTGAAGTTTGGGACAGAGACTCCTACGAGCAGTACTTC.